Listed here are 9 T cell receptor beta chains from one sample, sequenced in a study of shared clonotypes between healthy human individuals. Sequencing was performed with immunoSEQ multiplex PCR; in TCRdb, only in-frame clones are kept and a portion is missing. The sample comprises 2 million or so clones, about 95% of which are singletons, and 0.9% to 1.4% rests with the top ten. Terminally differentiated effector memory CD45RA+ cells were excluded by CCR7 positive selection of CD45RO-negative cells. Sequencing was done on a sample of naive CD8+ T cells sorted from blood. These receptors all stem from a man between 18 and 35 years old in good health.

J is TRBJ2-1 and V is TRBV5-1, with D maybe TRBD2 (5 bases). V shed 6 bases and J shed 4 bases, with 8 bases lying between them. CDR1 and CDR2 from the germline V gene are SGHRS and YFSETQ. CDR3 length: 12 amino acids. The CDR3 loop reads CASTPGYNEQFF. CDR3 coding DNA: TGCGCCAGCACTCCGGGGTACAATGAGCAGTTCTTC.

The chain joins TRBV6-1 to TRBJ2-3; D remains unclear. From germline, CDR1 is MNHNS and CDR2 SASEGT. Between the trimmed V and J ends, which lost 3 bases and 0 bases, there was a span of 10 bases. The CDR3 totals 15 residues. The CDR3 sequence: CASSDVSHSTDTQYF. The CDR3, as DNA: TGTGCCAGCAGTGACGTGTCCCATAGCACAGATACGCAGTATTTT.

The chain employs TRBV2 and TRBJ2-5; TRBD2 matches at 11 bases. The CDR3 totals 15 residues. V shed 5 bases, J shed 5 bases, and the junction held 7 bases outside the gene matches. CDR1 is SNHLY and CDR2 is FYNNEI in the germline V gene. CDR3 amino acids: CASSRLAGGNETQYF. The DNA for the CDR3 is TGTGCCAGCAGTCGTTTAGCGGGGGGGAATGAGACCCAGTACTTC.

The chain carries TRBV4-1 and TRBJ2-1; TRBD2 matches 11 bases. Germline CDR1 MGHRA, CDR2 YSYEKL. Trimming cost V 4 bases and J 6 bases; bases outside gene matches: 5. The CDR3 covers 15 residues. CDR3 in DNA: TGCGCCAGCAGCCTGACTAGCGGGAAACGCAATGAGCAGTTCTTC. It is translated as CASSLTSGKRNEQFF.

CDR3 in DNA: TGTGCCAGCAGCTTAGGAGGTAGCGGGAGTTTTGTAGATACGCAGTATTTT. Encoded protein: CASSLGGSGSFVDTQYF. This chain joins TRBV13 and TRBJ2-3; TRBD2 aligns across 9 bases. Germline V gene lookup returns CDR1 PRHDT and CDR2 FYEKMQ (reference sequence). V dropped 0 bases and J dropped 5; count of bases not matched to a gene: 9. CDR3 size: 17 residues.

The chain couples TRBV9 to TRBJ2-2; 10 positions match TRBD2. Germline values: CDR1 SGDLS, CDR2 YYNGEE. This CDR3 has 17 amino acids. Trimming at V came to 4 bases and at J to 7 bases, leaving 13 bases not matched to a gene. The DNA for the CDR3 is TGTGCCAGCAGCCCCACCTTAGCGGGAGGTGGGATCGGGGAGCTGTTTTTT. Protein: CASSPTLAGGGIGELFF.

This chain uses TRBV5-5 with TRBJ1-1; D call uncertain. Germline CDR1 SGHKS, CDR2 YYEKEE (reference sequence). Trimming pared 0 bases from V and 1 base from J, leaving 10 bases between. The CDR3 is 15 amino acids. CDR3 region: CASSLALGANTEAFF. The CDR3, as DNA: TGTGCCAGCAGCTTGGCCCTAGGAGCGAACACTGAAGCTTTCTTT.

The chain employs TRBV27 and TRBJ1-2; 9 positions agree with TRBD1. Germline CDR1 is MNHEY and CDR2 is SMNVEV (reference sequence). This CDR3 region has 15 residues. The V segment lost 6 bases and the J segment 7 bases; nucleotides outside the gene matches: 12. CDR3 sequence reads: CASRTGTGPTGGYTF. As DNA, the CDR3 is TGTGCCAGCAGAACCGGGACAGGGCCGACGGGTGGCTACACCTTC.

V and J are TRBV28 and TRBJ2-3, with TRBD2 matching over 8 bases. The V and J ends lost 2 bases and 2 bases, in that order; junction bases with no gene match: 6. Germline V CDR1 and CDR2: MDHEN, SYDVKM. This CDR3 has 16 amino acids. CDR3 amino acids: CASSLPGLVNTDTQYF. The CDR3 coding sequence is TGTGCCAGCAGTTTACCGGGACTAGTTAACACAGATACGCAGTATTTT.